The sequence of this T cell receptor (beta chain) was determined in a study of T cell clones after liver transplantation. Sorting of unstimulated PBMCs yielded separate CD3+CD4+ and CD3+CD8+ fractions. About this clone: The antigen is undetermined.

V lost 3 bases to trimming and J lost 11 bases, with 16 bases between them. Germline loops: CDR1 MGHRA, CDR2 YSYEKL. The CDR3 extends over 13 amino acids. Libraries were prepared by immunoSEQ multiplex PCR; TCRdb keeps only in-frame clonotypes and omits some of them. Found here are approximately 19,000 clones, 65% to 85% of them singletons; the top ten hold 35%. Study observations and caveats: Migration into the graft, not deletion, may explain lost graft donor-reactive T cells.

The clonotype was recovered from a human patient who received a liver transplant. Some T cells here may be from the graft donor. The specimen was CD8+ T cells from blood, collected less than 50 months after liver transplant. This chain links TRBV4-1 with TRBJ1-1; D is unclear. This chain's CDR3 is CASSHHSGVWAFF. Here the CDR3 DNA reads TGCGCCAGCAGCCACCACAGTGGGGTCTGGGCTTTCTTT.